The next 7 T cell receptor beta chains were all read from a single sample in a study of blood T cell repertoires in COVID-19 (dated by TCRdb to the early 2020s). The library was made by the immunoSEQ multiplex PCR assay. TCRdb obtained this table from immuneACCESS and retained in-frame rearrangements with V and J assigned. These tables miss some clones; where compared with another copy, unresolved V genes account for less than half of the shortfall, and the remainder is unexplained. The sample table shows 88,000 or so clones, and around four fifths are seen once. The ten top clones hold roughly 9% of the sample. Sample: peripheral blood. Receptor source: a human donor in a cohort sampled during active COVID-19.

A single count supports this clone. The genes are TRBV28 and TRBJ2-3; 7 bases match TRBD2. The J segment lost 6 bases and the V segment lost 5 bases, leaving 8 bases of the junction unmatched. Germline lookup yields CDR1 MDHEN and CDR2 SYDVKM. The CDR3 covers 14 residues. The CDR3 bases are TGTGCCAGCAGTGGACTAGAAGGAGGGGATACGCAGTATTTT. Translation gives CASSGLEGGDTQYF. Variable domain in full (rest from reference TRBV28 and TRBJ2-3): DVKVTQSSRYLVKRTGEKVFLECVQDMDHENMFWYRQDPGLGLRLIYFSYDVKMKEKGDIPEGYSVSREKKERFSLILESASTNQTSMYLCASSGLEGGDTQYFGPGTRLTVL.

The V call is TRBV19, the J call TRBJ1-1, with D maybe TRBD1 (6 bases). The V and J ends lost 6 bases and 1 base respectively, with 21 bases between them. The germline CDR1 and CDR2 sequences are LNHDA and SQIVND (reference sequence). The CDR3 loop spans 17 amino acids. The DNA of the CDR3 is TGTGCCAGTAGGGGCCCCAAAAGTGCGGGGGCGAACACTGAAGCTTTCTTT. Amino acid sequence: CASRGPKSAGANTEAFF.

This chain uses TRBV3-1 (or the pseudogene TRBV3-2) with TRBJ2-3, with TRBD2 matching 9 bases. With 4 bases clipped from V and 1 base from J, the junction kept 9 bases outside the gene matches. This CDR3 has 17 residues. The germline gives CDR1 LGHDT, CDR2 YNNKEL (reference sequence). The DNA for the CDR3 is TGTGCCAGCAGCCCCGGGAGCGGGGGGCTCCGCACAGATACGCAGTATTTT. Its translation: CASSPGSGGLRTDTQYF.

The chain couples TRBV7-8 to TRBJ2-5; 7 bases map to TRBD1. The CDR3 consists of 16 residues. Germline CDR1 SGHVS, CDR2 FQNEAQ. V shed 2 bases and J 1 base; nucleotides not matched to a gene: 7. This CDR3 is CASSLRTGQVQETQYF. The CDR3 nucleotides are TGTGCCAGCAGCTTAAGAACAGGACAGGTCCAAGAGACCCAGTACTTC. Looking up the rest from reference TRBV7-8 and TRBJ2-5 gives the full variable domain: GAGVSQSPRYKVAKRGQDVALRCDPISGHVSLFWYQQALGQGPEFLTYFQNEAQLDKSGLPSDRFFAERPEGSVSTLKIQRTQQEDSAVYLCASSLRTGQVQETQYFGPGTRLLVL.

The CDR3 bases are TGTGCCAGCAGCTTTAGCGGGGACCCCTACAATGAGCAGTTCTTC. Amino acids: CASSFSGDPYNEQFF. This sequence joins TRBV7-3 and TRBJ2-1; 8 bases map to TRBD2. The CDR3 loop spans 15 amino acids. The V segment lost 3 bases and the J segment 2 bases; nucleotides outside the gene matches: 3. CDR1 and CDR2 from the germline V gene are SGHTA and FQGTGA.

This clone was recorded a few times. The gene calls are TRBV19 and TRBJ2-3; 10 bases agree with TRBD2. CDR3 length: 15 residues. From germline, CDR1 is LNHDA and CDR2 SQIVND (reference sequence). The V segment lost 9 bases and the J segment 6 bases; nucleotides outside the gene matches: 12. The CDR3 is CASQPSGLARDTQYF. The CDR3 nucleotides read TGTGCCAGCCAACCCTCGGGACTAGCGCGGGATACGCAGTATTTT.

The chain carries TRBV9 and TRBJ2-1; the D gene is possibly TRBD2 (6 bases). CDR1 is SGDLS, CDR2 YYNGEE, per germline. There are 15 residues in the CDR3. Between the trimmed V and J ends, which lost 2 bases and 5 bases, there was a span of 14 bases. This CDR3 is CASSVSTRSNNEQFF. The CDR3 DNA is TGTGCCAGCAGCGTTTCGACTAGAAGCAACAATGAGCAGTTCTTC.